The clone carrying this TCR beta chain was detected only once. The data originate from a study of T cell changes during pregnancy in multiple sclerosis. Profiling relied on immunoSEQ multiplex PCR, and the TCRdb table lists in-frame clones only, not all of them. This table holds just under 95,000 clones, 92% found once. Germline loops: CDR1 LNHDA, CDR2 SQIVND (reference sequence). The CDR3 contains 16 residues. V shed 3 bases and J shed 0 bases, with 9 bases lying between them. This chain links TRBV19 with TRBJ2-6; tentative D call: TRBD1 (5 bases). This clonotype originated in a female donor with multiple sclerosis, enrolled in a pregnancy study. Sequences were derived from peripheral blood, sampled in the first trimester of pregnancy. The CDR3 reads CASSMSRGSGANVLTF. CDR3 coding DNA: TGTGCCAGTAGTATGTCTAGGGGCTCTGGGGCCAACGTCCTGACTTTC.